This T cell receptor beta chain stems from a study of Ad26.COV2.S vaccination and SARS-CoV-2 variants. Whole-study context: Ad26.COV2.S, an intramuscular injection, was given once or twice 56 days apart.

Treatment defined: 15 to 20 received Ad26.COV2.S at low or high dose, single or two shots; a few received placebo; per-sample allocation not given. It was on day 63 after the first vaccine or placebo injection that samples were taken. This CDR3 is 14 amino acids long. V shed 5 bases and J 5 bases; nucleotides not matched to a gene: 6. In germline, CDR1 is MNHEY, CDR2 SVGAGI. Here immunoSEQ multiplex PCR was the method, and the copy in TCRdb shows in-frame clones only, minus some. In the table there are about 420,000 clones, 88% of which are singletons. This TCR was recovered from a person aged 18-65 years who received the Ad26.COV2.S COVID-19 vaccine or a placebo. The rearrangement joins TRBV6-5 to TRBJ1-2, with 9 bases fitting TRBD1. Sequenced material: peripheral blood, taken in a trial of Ad26.COV2.S vaccine versus placebo. Written as DNA, the CDR3 is TGTGCCAGCAGTCGTGACAGGGGGGCATATGGCTACACCTTC. Translating gives CASSRDRGAYGYTF.